These 21 T cell receptor beta chains were sequenced from one sample in a study of regulatory T cells in long-lasting Graves disease. Time point given: newly diagnosed GD, antithyroid drugs for less than 3 months. Construction of the TCR library relied on RNA isolated from PBMCs. Combining iRepertoire HTBI primers with Arm-PCR of CDR3 regions, the authors built TCR beta libraries. Each CDR3 protein gets one entry after TCRdb re-called the multiplex PCR reads with MiXCR. The table shows 500,000 or so distinct CDR3 sequences, with less than 15% occurring only once. The same sample was also used in a study of T cells in Graves' hyperthyroidism and ophthalmopathy.

The sample here was peripheral blood mononuclear cells (PBMCs), taken at new diagnosis, from a patient treated with antithyroid drugs. Receptors originate from a woman aged 50 to 65 with Graves disease.

This clonotype has a count of ten or more. This chain uses TRBV27 with TRBJ1-4; tentatively, D is TRBD1 (5 bases). The ends were cut back, 5 bases at V and 4 bases at J, with 11 bases in the middle. Per germline, CDR1 MNHEY and CDR2 SMNVEV (reference sequence). The CDR3 runs to 14 residues. The CDR3 protein is CASSAGRGNEKLFF. The CDR3 DNA reads TGTGCCAGCAGTGCGGGACGGGGTAATGAAAAACTGTTTTTT.

In this sample, this clonotype turned up many times. The rearrangement uses TRBV27 and TRBJ1-5; TRBD1 is a possible D gene (5 bases). V was cut by 5 bases and J by 6 bases, with 17 bases left in between. This CDR3 has 15 residues. Germline V gene lookup returns CDR1 MNHEY and CDR2 SMNVEV (reference sequence). The CDR3 DNA follows: TGTGCCAGCAGTCCCACCCGGGGGGGGAGTCAGCCCCAGCATTTT. This codes for CASSPTRGGSQPQHF.

This clonotype was seen at least ten times. The chain combines TRBV2 with TRBJ2-7, with D possibly being TRBD1 (6 bases). The CDR3 runs to 17 residues. CDR1 is SNHLY and CDR2 is FYNNEI in the germline V gene. V was trimmed by 6 bases and J by 2 bases, leaving 23 bases between them. The DNA for the CDR3 is TGTGCCAGCAGGACTGCGAGCGGACAGAAGGATACCTACGAGCAGTACTTC. Protein: CASRTASGQKDTYEQYF.

To note about this clonotype: A much more abundant neighbour one base away suggests this may be a read error. The rearrangement joins TRBV10-3 to TRBJ2-1; D perhaps matches TRBD2 (5 bases). This CDR3 is 13 amino acids long. Germline V gene sequence: CDR1 ENHRY, CDR2 SYGVKD. V gave up 6 bases and J gave up 7 bases, with 13 bases separating them. The CDR3 here is CAISKDLENEQFF. The CDR3 DNA reads TGTGCCATCAGCAAGGACTTGGAAAATGAGCAGTTCTTC.

This clonotype was counted only a few times. A clone one base away is much larger, so this may be a read error. V is TRBV5-5 and J is TRBJ2-5, with D possibly TRBD1 on 6 matching bases. This CDR3 has 16 amino acids. Germline-derived CDR1 and CDR2 are SGHKS and YYEKEE (reference sequence). CDR3 region: CVSSFGQRSFQETQYF. The CDR3 nucleotides are TGTGTCAGCAGTTTCGGACAGCGCAGCTTCCAAGAGACCCAGTACTTC.

This clonotype was seen repeatedly, ten times or more. The chain has TRBV6-1 and TRBJ1-1; no firm D call. V was pared by 4 bases and J by 0 bases, with 9 bases between. Germline CDR1 and CDR2: MNHNS and SASEGT. This CDR3 spans 14 amino acids. The CDR3 sequence is CASSAYWLNTEAFF. The CDR3 DNA reads TGTGCCAGCAGTGCTTATTGGCTGAACACTGAAGCTTTCTTT.

This clonotype has at least ten counts. The chain recombines TRBV6-1 with TRBJ1-2; possible D gene TRBD1, 6 bases. Per the germline V gene, CDR1 is MNHNS and CDR2 is SASEGT. The CDR3 has 13 amino acids. The V end was cut by 1 base, the J end by 11 bases, with 14 bases between. This chain's CDR3 is CASSEVGGPRYTF. CDR3 bases: TGTGCCAGCAGTGAAGTTGGGGGCCCCAGGTACACCTTC.

The CDR3 nucleotides are TGTGCCAGCAGCTCCAACCCCAACGCGGTATACAATGAGCAGTTCTTC. Residues: CASSSNPNAVYNEQFF. V gene TRBV28 combines with J gene TRBJ2-1; no clear D gene. The CDR3 has 16 amino acids. Germline V CDR1 and CDR2: MDHEN, SYDVKM. Trimming cost V 6 bases and J 4 bases, with 19 bases left between them.

This clonotype was counted between two and nine times. The V gene is TRBV28, the J gene TRBJ1-5; a weak D match, TRBD1 (5 bases). The V gene lost 6 bases and the J gene lost 11 bases, with 11 bases spanning the gap. The CDR3 loop spans 11 amino acids. Per the germline V gene, CDR1 is MDHEN and CDR2 is SYDVKM. The DNA of the CDR3 is TGTGCCAGCAGCCAGGAGGGGTCCCAGCATTTT. This translates into CASSQEGSQHF.

The table lists this clonotype with many counts. The chain employs TRBV11-2 and TRBJ1-4; D is unclear. This CDR3 has 11 amino acids. The germline V gene encodes CDR1 SGHAT and CDR2 FQNNGV. Deletions cut 3 bases from V and 10 bases from J, with 6 bases between. The CDR3 bases are TGTGCCAGCAGCTTGGAGGGAAAACTGTTTTTT. It specifies CASSLEGKLFF.

This clonotype was seen more than once but under ten times. The chain employs TRBV6-5 and TRBJ2-1; D gene uncertain. This CDR3 spans 13 amino acids. CDR1 is MNHEY and CDR2 is SVGAGI in the germline V gene. Trimming took off 0 bases at V and 7 bases at J, with 7 bases between the two ends. DNA for the CDR3: TGTGCCAGCAGTTACTCGAATACGAATGAGCAGTTCTTC. Residues: CASSYSNTNEQFF.

This clonotype was counted only a few times. This chain joins TRBV3-1 and TRBJ2-7, with 10 bases identical to TRBD1. The germline gives CDR1 LGHDT, CDR2 YNNKEL (reference sequence). This CDR3 spans 15 amino acids. J was trimmed by 5 bases and V by 3 bases; bases with no gene match: 7. In nucleotides, the CDR3 is TGTGCCAGCAGCCATACCGGGACAGGGGAGCACGAGCAGTACTTC. It specifies CASSHTGTGEHEQYF.

This clonotype was seen just once. J is TRBJ2-1 and V is TRBV13; the D is unclear. V lost 1 base and J 0 bases, leaving 10 bases between the germline ends. This CDR3 is 16 amino acids long. In germline, CDR1 is PRHDT, CDR2 FYEKMQ (reference sequence). CDR3 region: CASSLATESSYNEQFF. In DNA form, the CDR3 reads TGTGCCAGCAGCTTAGCTACAGAGAGCTCCTACAATGAGCAGTTCTTC.

CDR3 in DNA: TGCGCCAGCAGCTTGGGGACAGGGGGCGATGAGCAGTTCTTC. This encodes CASSLGTGGDEQFF. This rearrangement joins TRBV5-1 to TRBJ2-1, with 11 nucleotides matching TRBD1. Germline-derived CDR1 and CDR2 are SGHRS and YFSETQ. This CDR3 has 14 amino acids. After removal of 0 bases from V and 8 bases from J, the junction contained 1 base not matched to a gene.

This clonotype was observed many times. The genes are TRBV18 and TRBJ2-7; D may be TRBD1 (6 bases). The CDR3 has 14 amino acids. V was clipped by 3 bases and J by 5 bases, with 14 bases between them. Germline assignment: CDR1 KGHSH and CDR2 LQKENI. The CDR3 bases are TGTGCCAGCTCACCGAGAGGGGGTGTCGACGAGCAGTACTTC. Amino acids: CASSPRGGVDEQYF.

This clonotype was counted at least ten times. This chain uses TRBV27 with TRBJ1-4; D not certain. CDR1 and CDR2 from the germline V gene are MNHEY and SMNVEV (reference sequence). This CDR3 spans 15 amino acids. V lost 5 bases and J lost 8, with 18 bases in between. Written as DNA, the CDR3 is TGTGCCAGCAGTGTGTGGTCGGGAGCAGGAGAAAAACTGTTTTTT. Amino acid sequence: CASSVWSGAGEKLFF.

This clonotype was counted only a few times. The chain uses TRBV7-2 and TRBJ1-2; D may be TRBD1 (5 bases). Trimming removed 1 base at V and 4 bases at J, with 13 bases between. The CDR3 consists of 15 residues. Germline-derived CDR1 and CDR2 are SGHTA and FQGNSA. The CDR3 sequence is CASSLGGSRGYGYTF. CDR3 DNA sequence: TGTGCCAGCAGCTTAGGGGGGTCCCGAGGCTATGGCTACACCTTC.

This clonotype was detected ten times or more. The chain joins TRBV7-9 to TRBJ2-5; D is unresolved. This CDR3 has 12 residues. Trimming left V 3 bases short and J 3 bases short, with 5 bases between. CDR1 is SEHNR and CDR2 is FQNEAQ in the germline V gene (reference sequence). The CDR3 sequence: CASSFLEETQYF. CDR3 bases: TGTGCCAGCAGCTTTTTAGAAGAGACCCAGTACTTC.

This clonotype was counted only a few times. The chain uses TRBV6-1 and TRBJ2-1, with D maybe TRBD2 (6 bases). The CDR3 has 15 amino acids. Between the trimmed V and J ends, which lost 6 bases and 8 bases, there was a span of 20 bases. The germline CDR1 and CDR2 sequences are MNHNS and SASEGT. The CDR3, as DNA: TGTGCCAGCAGGGAGGGTCGTCCTTCCTGGGATGAGCAGTTCTTC. Its protein product is CASREGRPSWDEQFF.

This chain joins TRBV28 and TRBJ1-5, with D uncertain. Germline loops: CDR1 MDHEN, CDR2 SYDVKM. Trimming pared 1 base from V and 0 bases from J, leaving 19 bases between. The length of the CDR3 is 19 residues. DNA for the CDR3: TGTGCCAGCAGTTTATTGGGCAGTGGGTGGCCCAGTAGCAATCAGCCCCAGCATTTT. It specifies CASSLLGSGWPSSNQPQHF.

V and J are TRBV5-8 and TRBJ1-2, with D maybe TRBD1 (5 bases). Germline CDR1 reads SGHTS; CDR2 reads YDEGEE. V was clipped by 6 bases and J by 7 bases, with 19 bases between them. The CDR3 totals 14 residues. CDR3 in amino acids: CASIARVSVGGYTF. CDR3 coding DNA: TGTGCCAGCATAGCCAGGGTTTCAGTTGGTGGCTACACCTTC.